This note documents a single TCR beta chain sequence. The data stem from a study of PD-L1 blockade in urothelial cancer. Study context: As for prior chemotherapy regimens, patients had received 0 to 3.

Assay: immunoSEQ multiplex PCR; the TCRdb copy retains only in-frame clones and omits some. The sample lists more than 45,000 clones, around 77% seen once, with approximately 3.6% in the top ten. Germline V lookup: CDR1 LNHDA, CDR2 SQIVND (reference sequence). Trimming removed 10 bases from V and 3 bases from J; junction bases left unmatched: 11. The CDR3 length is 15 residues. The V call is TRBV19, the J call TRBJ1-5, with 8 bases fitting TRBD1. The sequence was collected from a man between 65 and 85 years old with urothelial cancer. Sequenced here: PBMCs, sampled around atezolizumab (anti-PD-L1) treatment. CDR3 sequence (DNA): TGTGCCACCCTTATCGGGACAGGATCCAATCAGCCCCAGCATTTT. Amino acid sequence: CATLIGTGSNQPQHF.